One sample yielded the 9 T cell receptor beta chains listed below, sequenced in a study of T cell clonality in common variable immunodeficiency. Here immunoSEQ multiplex PCR was the method, and the copy in TCRdb shows in-frame clones only, minus some. This sample has approximately 64,000 clones, each found more than once. What was sequenced was peripheral blood mononuclear cells. These receptors originate from a person aged 18 to 75 in good health.

The table lists this clone with many counts. Read data end 3 residues before the CDR3 end; the end is taken from the germline J gene. V gene TRBV30 combines with J gene TRBJ1-5; D uncertain. Germline V gene sequence: CDR1 GTSNPN, CDR2 SVGIG (reference sequence). The CDR3 covers 13 residues. Trimming stripped 0 bases from V and 5 bases from J, with 8 bases between. The DNA read from the CDR3 is TGTGCCTGGAGTGTACCCCCAGATCAGCCC. This gives the protein CAWSVPPDQP. The CDR3 in its entirety is CAWSVPPDQPQHF.

This clone was seen repeatedly, ten times or more. The CDR3 is cut off 3 residues early in the read; its end comes from the germline J gene. The gene calls are TRBV5-1 and TRBJ2-5; TRBD2 agrees at 12 bases. Germline lookup yields CDR1 SGHRS and CDR2 YFSETQ. V lost 2 bases, J lost 5 bases, and 4 bases stayed unmatched. This CDR3 has 15 residues. This CDR3 reads CASSFELAGGETQYF. The part of the CDR3 DNA that was read is TGCGCCAGCAGCTTCGAACTAGCGGGGGGCGAGACC.

This clone came up many times. The sequence runs out 3 residues before the end of the CDR3; the remainder is reconstructed from the germline J gene. The chain is built from TRBV19 and TRBJ1-1; D not certain. CDR3 length: 15 residues. The V end was cut by 7 bases, the J end by 4 bases, with 19 bases between. Germline CDR1 is LNHDA and CDR2 is SQIVND (reference sequence). CDR3 bases read: TGTGCCAGTACCCCCATAATGAACCGAGGCACTGAA. Translation gives CASTPIMNRGTE. The full CDR3 sequence reads CASTPIMNRGTEAFF.

This clone was picked up many times. The sequence runs out 3 residues before the end of the CDR3; the remainder is reconstructed from the germline J gene. The V call is TRBV7-2, the J call TRBJ2-5; D unresolved. Trimming stripped 1 base from V and 5 bases from J, with 8 bases between. The CDR3 is 13 residues long. In germline, CDR1 is SGHTA, CDR2 FQGNSA. The sequenced CDR3 bases are TGTGCCAGCAGCTTAGGCCTCAGGGAGACC. Encoded protein: CASSLGLRET. In full, the CDR3 reads CASSLGLRETQYF.

On this clone itself: The read falls 3 residues short of the CDR3 end, and the missing part is taken from the germline J gene. V and J are TRBV5-1 and TRBJ1-6; 10 bases are shared with TRBD1. Germline V CDR1 and CDR2: SGHRS, YFSETQ. The CDR3 spans 14 residues. The sequenced part of the CDR3 DNA is TGCGCCAGCAGCCTAGGGGACAGGGGTTCGCCC. It translates to CASSLGDRGSP. The whole CDR3 protein reads CASSLGDRGSPLHF.

At least ten counts were recorded for this clone. The read falls 3 residues short of the CDR3 end, and the missing part is taken from the germline J gene. The J gene is TRBJ1-3, the V gene TRBV18, with TRBD1 matching 10 bases. V shed 5 bases and J 1 base; nucleotides not matched to a gene: 8. Germline CDR1 and CDR2: KGHSH and LQKENI. This CDR3 region has 17 residues. This CDR3 is CASSALRQGASGNTIYF. The sequenced part of the CDR3 DNA is TGTGCCAGCTCAGCGTTAAGACAGGGGGCGTCTGGAAACACC.

This clone was detected many times. The read finishes 3 residues shy of the CDR3 end, and the germline J gene is used to complete it. The V gene is TRBV10-1, the J gene TRBJ2-5; D unresolved. The CDR3 loop spans 14 amino acids. V was shortened by 3 bases and J by 2 bases, with 10 bases between the two germline ends. Germline CDR1 is WNHNN and CDR2 is SYGVQD (reference sequence). CDR3 bases read: TGCGCCAGCAGTGACCGGGTCGATCAAGAGACC. Translating gives CASSDRVDQET. The whole CDR3 protein reads CASSDRVDQETQYF.

This clone has a count of ten or more. Read sequence stops 3 residues before the CDR3 end, and the germline J gene provides the missing end. The rearrangement links TRBV18 to TRBJ1-1, with TRBD1 as a possible D gene (6 bases). This CDR3 spans 15 amino acids. V lost 6 bases and J lost 4, with 18 bases in between. CDR1 and CDR2 (germline): KGHSH, LQKENI. The CDR3 spells CASSRSTGGATEAFF. CDR3 DNA, as far as it was read: TGTGCCAGCTCCCGGTCGACAGGAGGTGCCACTGAA.

This clone was counted at least ten times. CDR3 sequence: CASIPEQGVLYGYTF. The sequenced CDR3 bases are TGTGCCAGCATCCCAGAACAGGGGGTCCTCTATGGC. The chain is built from TRBV5-4 and TRBJ1-2, with 8 positions matching TRBD1. The read ends 3 residues before the CDR3 terminus; that terminus is restored from the germline J gene. Germline CDR1 and CDR2: SGHNT and YYREEE (reference sequence). This CDR3 has 15 residues. The V segment lost 6 bases and the J segment 4 bases; nucleotides outside the gene matches: 11.